A single sample is the source of the 26 T cell receptor beta chains below, sequenced in a study of T cells in Graves' hyperthyroidism and ophthalmopathy. The CDR3 regions of TCR beta were amplified from RNA transcripts. The HTBI primer set drove a first-round RT-PCR of the TCR CDR3. TCRdb redid the calling of the multiplex PCR reads with MiXCR, one entry per CDR3 protein. The table has 300,000 to 450,000 distinct CDR3 sequences, 18% seen once. Input material: blood. These receptors were collected from a woman between 40 and 55 years old with Graves' ophthalmopathy.

This clonotype was found many times. This may be a read error, as it is one base from a much larger clone. V and J are TRBV7-2 and TRBJ1-5, with a weak D call TRBD1 (6 bases). Looked up from germline, CDR1 is SGHTA and CDR2 is FQGNSA. This CDR3 has 15 amino acids. V was trimmed by 5 bases and J by 7 bases, leaving 18 bases between them. The CDR3, as DNA: TGTGCCAGCAGCAAAGGGCCAGGGGCGGGCCAGCCCCAGCATTTT. This gives the protein CASSKGPGAGQPQHF.

About this clonotype: A much larger clone differs by one base, so this may be a read error. The genes are TRBV12-3 or TRBV12-4 and TRBJ2-2, with 10 nucleotides matching TRBD1. The CDR3 contains 16 residues. The chain's CDR3 is CAIRSPTGGNTGELLF. For the CDR3, the DNA is TGTGCCATCAGATCTCCGACAGGGGGCAACACCGGGGAGCTGCTTTTT.

This clonotype was detected many times. The chain links TRBV12-3 or TRBV12-4 to TRBJ2-7; D possibly matches TRBD1 or TRBD2 (5 bases each). The CDR3 spans 13 residues. V lost 6 bases to trimming and J lost 3 bases, with 12 bases between them. This chain's CDR3 is CASSRGVLYEQYF. In DNA, the CDR3 is TGTGCCAGCAGCCGAGGGGTGCTCTACGAGCAGTACTTC.

This clonotype has a count of ten or more. This sequence joins TRBV28 and TRBJ1-1, with 8 bases aligning to TRBD1. Per germline, CDR1 MDHEN and CDR2 SYDVKM. The ends lost 5 bases at V and 4 bases at J; junction bases unmatched: 3. This CDR3 has 13 residues. CDR3 region: CASSRDRRTEAFF. As DNA, the CDR3 is TGTGCCAGCAGTCGGGACAGGCGCACTGAAGCTTTCTTT.

This clonotype was seen ten or more times. The V and J genes are TRBV6-2 or TRBV6-3 and TRBJ2-5; no firm D call. Trimming took 7 bases from V and 2 from J, leaving 5 bases between them. The CDR3 has 11 amino acids. Germline values: CDR1 MNHEY, CDR2 SVGEGT. The CDR3 coding sequence is TGTGCCAGCAAGTCGCAAGAGACCCAGTACTTC. It yields the protein CASKSQETQYF.

At least ten counts were recorded for this clonotype. The chain couples TRBV5-1 to TRBJ2-2, with a possible D match to TRBD1 (5 bases). There are 14 residues in the CDR3. Per germline, CDR1 SGHRS and CDR2 YFSETQ. With 0 bases removed from V and 10 bases from J, the gap between germline ends came to 13 bases. The CDR3 coding sequence is TGCGCCAGCAGCTTGGGGGGCCAGGTCGCGGAGCTGTTTTTT. Amino acids: CASSLGGQVAELFF. The variable domain in full, with the rest retrieved from reference TRBV5-1 and TRBJ2-2, is KAGVTQTPRYLIKTRGQQVTLSCSPISGHRSVSWYQQTPGQGLQFLFEYFSETQRNKGNFPGRFSGRQFSNSRSEMNVSTLELGDSALYLCASSLGGQVAELFFGEGSRLTVL.

This clonotype was observed at least ten times. V and J are TRBV19 and TRBJ1-5, with no clear D. The CDR3 runs 14 residues. Germline V gene lookup returns CDR1 LNHDA and CDR2 SQIVND (reference sequence). V was pared by 0 bases and J by 7 bases, with 10 bases between. The CDR3 is CASSIERVAQPQHF. In nucleotides, the CDR3 is TGTGCCAGTAGTATAGAAAGGGTAGCCCAGCCCCAGCATTTT. The variable domain in full, with the rest retrieved from reference TRBV19 and TRBJ1-5, is DGGITQSPKYLFRKEGQNVTLSCEQNLNHDAMYWYRQDPGQGLRLIYYSQIVNDFQKGDIAEGYSVSREKKESFPLTVTSAQKNPTAFYLCASSIERVAQPQHFGDGTRLSIL.

This chain connects TRBV12-3 or TRBV12-4 to TRBJ1-2; D is ambiguous. Deletions cut 6 bases from V and 8 bases from J, with 16 bases between. There are 13 residues in the CDR3. The DNA for the CDR3 is TGTGCCAGCAGATTGACGGGTTCGGACGGCTACACCTTC. Amino acids: CASRLTGSDGYTF.

J is TRBJ2-7 and V is TRBV6-1; D gene ambiguous. Germline V gives CDR1 MNHNS, CDR2 SASEGT. The CDR3 has 14 amino acids. V was clipped by 4 bases and J by 5 bases, with 15 bases between them. The CDR3 DNA reads TGTGCCAGCAGTGTCACCACCCAGGTCAACGAGCAGTACTTC. Amino acids: CASSVTTQVNEQYF.

The genes are TRBV20-1 and TRBJ2-7; possibly TRBD2 for D (6 bases). Trimming removed 1 base at V and 1 base at J, with 14 bases between. The CDR3 totals 15 residues. Germline CDR1 and CDR2: DFQATT and SNEGSKA (reference sequence). The CDR3 region is CSARGATRRSYEQYF. CDR3 DNA: TGCAGTGCTAGAGGCGCGACTAGGCGATCCTACGAGCAGTACTTC.

At least ten counts were recorded for this clonotype. The rearrangement uses TRBV30 and TRBJ1-1, with 7 bases aligning to TRBD1. V was pared by 3 bases and J by 2 bases, with 6 bases of the junction left unmatched. The CDR3 extends over 14 amino acids. Germline CDR1 is GTSNPN and CDR2 is SVGIG (reference sequence). The DNA for the CDR3 is TGTGCCTGGAGGGGACAGAACTTAAACACTGAAGCTTTCTTT. This translates into CAWRGQNLNTEAFF.

The chain has TRBV7-2 and TRBJ2-5; no reliable D call. CDR1 and CDR2 from the germline V gene are SGHTA and FQGNSA. This CDR3 contains 12 residues. V lost 2 bases to trimming and J lost 5 bases, with 6 bases between them. CDR3 nucleotides: TGTGCCAGCAGCTTACGGGCGGAGACCCAGTACTTC. Protein: CASSLRAETQYF.

This clonotype has at least ten counts. The rearrangement joins TRBV11-1 to TRBJ2-2; TRBD2 might be the D (5 bases). V lost 5 bases and J lost 6, with 19 bases in between. Per germline, CDR1 SGHAT and CDR2 FQDESV (reference sequence). The CDR3 spans 16 residues. The CDR3 is CASSPGRGRSPGELFF. The CDR3 DNA sequence: TGTGCCAGCAGCCCTGGACGGGGAAGAAGCCCCGGGGAGCTGTTTTTT.

This clonotype occurred many times. The rearrangement links TRBV28 to TRBJ2-2; 7 nucleotides line up with TRBD2. Germline V CDR1 and CDR2: MDHEN, SYDVKM. This CDR3 has 15 amino acids. V lost 6 bases to trimming and J lost 3 bases; unmatched junction nucleotides: 7. In DNA form, the CDR3 reads TGTGCCAGCAGCGAGACGCTAGCGGACACCGGGGAGCTGTTTTTT. Its translation: CASSETLADTGELFF.

On this clonotype itself: Just one base apart from a much larger clone, this may be a read error. DNA of the CDR3: TGCAACGTTGAAGGGGGGCGCAACACTGAAGCTTTCTTT. It translates to CNVEGGRNTEAFF. V usage is TRBV29-1 and J usage is TRBJ1-1; maybe TRBD1 (6 bases). Germline values: CDR1 SQVTM, CDR2 ANQGSEA. CDR3 length equals 13 residues.

This chain connects TRBV6-2 or TRBV6-3 to TRBJ1-3, with a weak D call TRBD1 (6 bases). There are 18 residues in the CDR3. V dropped 0 bases and J dropped 0 bases, with 15 bases sitting between them. The germline V gene encodes CDR1 MNHEY and CDR2 SVGEGT. CDR3 DNA: TGTGCCAGCAGTTACTCGCGAGGAGGGGGTATCTCTGGAAACACCATATATTTT. Its translation is CASSYSRGGGISGNTIYF.

On this clonotype: The final CDR3 position lacks the conserved phenylalanine or tryptophan, pointing to a likely read error. V is TRBV11-2 and J is TRBJ2-1; TRBD1 matches 8 bases. CDR3 length equals 15 residues. Germline CDR1 SGHAT, CDR2 FQNNGV. Losses at the gene ends were 2 bases for V and 6 bases for J; bases not matched to a gene: 6. The DNA for the CDR3 is TGTGCCAGCAGCTTACTGGCAGGGGGCATCAATGAGCAGTTCCTC. As protein: CASSLLAGGINEQFL.

This clonotype appeared many times. The chain employs TRBV7-8 and TRBJ1-4; D perhaps matches TRBD1 (5 bases). V lost 2 bases and J lost 9, with 7 bases in between. CDR1 and CDR2 from the germline V gene are SGHVS and FQNEAQ. The CDR3 extends over 12 amino acids. CDR3 loop: CASSLWGKKLFF. CDR3 DNA: TGTGCCAGCAGCTTATGGGGGAAAAAACTGTTTTTT.

The sample holds many counts of this clonotype. This sequence joins TRBV29-1 and TRBJ1-3, with no clear D. This CDR3 has 11 residues. Trimming removed 7 bases at V and 9 bases at J, with 13 bases between. Germline V gene lookup returns CDR1 SQVTM and CDR2 ANQGSEA. The CDR3 nucleotides read TGCAGCGCCTCCGACGGTGGCACCATATATTTT. It yields the protein CSASDGGTIYF.

This clonotype was detected many times. The genes are TRBV19 and TRBJ1-5, with D maybe TRBD1 (5 bases). The CDR3 sequence is 15 residues long. The germline V gene encodes CDR1 LNHDA and CDR2 SQIVND (reference sequence). The V and J ends lost 3 bases and 3 bases respectively, with 12 bases between them. CDR3 region: CASSISGGINQPQHF. In DNA form, the CDR3 reads TGTGCCAGTAGTATTTCTGGGGGAATCAATCAGCCCCAGCATTTT.

This clonotype was counted at least ten times. V is TRBV19 and J is TRBJ1-2; 7 nucleotides match TRBD1. The germline gives CDR1 LNHDA, CDR2 SQIVND (reference sequence). J lost 1 base, V lost 5 bases, and 13 bases had no gene match. CDR3 length equals 17 residues. CDR3 DNA sequence: TGTGCCAGTAGTCCCTACTTGCGGGACAGCATTAACTATGGCTACACCTTC. Translation: CASSPYLRDSINYGYTF.

In this sample, this clonotype turned up many times. The rearrangement links TRBV2 to TRBJ2-7; possibly TRBD2 for D (7 bases). V lost 7 bases to trimming and J lost 6 bases, with 13 bases between them. The CDR3 is 12 residues long. Germline V gives CDR1 SNHLY, CDR2 FYNNEI. DNA of the CDR3: TGTGCCAGCATTTCCGGGGGGCGCGAGCAGTACTTC. Translating it yields CASISGGREQYF.

This clonotype was seen repeatedly, ten times or more. This chain links TRBV5-6 with TRBJ1-1; 7 positions match TRBD1. The junction had 2 bases not matched to a gene; V was cut back by 0 bases and J by 3 bases. The CDR3 consists of 14 residues. Germline loops: CDR1 SGHDT, CDR2 YYEEEE. The CDR3 is CASSLGGQYTEAFF. CDR3 in DNA: TGTGCCAGCAGCTTGGGGGGACAGTACACTGAAGCTTTCTTT.

This clonotype has at least ten counts. V and J are TRBV2 and TRBJ1-1, with 8 bases that match TRBD1. This CDR3 contains 14 residues. With 7 bases clipped from V and 5 bases from J, the junction kept 9 bases outside the gene matches. From germline, CDR1 is SNHLY and CDR2 FYNNEI. The CDR3 is CASTYGQGGTEAFF. DNA for the CDR3: TGTGCCAGCACCTATGGACAGGGAGGGACTGAAGCTTTCTTT.

This clonotype was observed many times. V gene TRBV11-2 combines with J gene TRBJ2-7; the match to TRBD2 covers 8 bases. The CDR3 loop spans 15 amino acids. Germline CDR1 and CDR2: SGHAT and FQNNGV. The J segment lost 1 base and the V segment lost 1 base, leaving 3 bases of the junction unmatched. This CDR3 reads CASSLGLAPSYEQYF. The CDR3 coding sequence is TGTGCCAGCAGCTTAGGACTAGCGCCGTCCTACGAGCAGTACTTC.

In its sample, this clonotype was seen many times. This sequence joins TRBV19 and TRBJ2-7, with D maybe TRBD1 (6 bases). The CDR3 sequence is 16 residues long. Germline V gene sequence: CDR1 LNHDA, CDR2 SQIVND (reference sequence). The germline V and J ends were trimmed by 6 bases and 0 bases, with 18 bases remaining between them. The CDR3 bases are TGTGCCAGTAGCTTAAGACCTACAGGGAACTCCTACGAGCAGTACTTC. The encoded protein is CASSLRPTGNSYEQYF.